Described below is a single T cell receptor beta chain sequence and its context. Its target is not known. This table comes from immunoSEQ multiplex PCR, and its TCRdb copy is limited to in-frame clones, with some not included. This table has 1.6 million or so clones, about 96% appearing once. The germline V and J ends were trimmed by 3 bases and 3 bases, with 15 bases remaining between them. The germline gives CDR1 PRHDT, CDR2 FYEKMQ (reference sequence). The CDR3 has 16 amino acids. These data are taken from a study of shared clonotypes between healthy human individuals. General study results and limits: Memory subsets generally showed lower estimated richness than naive subsets. Clonotype sharing among donors likely depends on sequencing depth.

The chain combines TRBV13 with TRBJ2-4, with D possibly TRBD2 on 6 matching bases. The receptor comes from a man aged 30 to 39 in good health. The source material was naive CD4+ T cells sorted from blood. Stated subset: CD45RA+ positively selected. Written as DNA, the CDR3 is TGTGCCAGCAGCTTCCAGCGGGCTTCGGGCAAAAACATTCAGTACTTC. Translation gives CASSFQRASGKNIQYF.